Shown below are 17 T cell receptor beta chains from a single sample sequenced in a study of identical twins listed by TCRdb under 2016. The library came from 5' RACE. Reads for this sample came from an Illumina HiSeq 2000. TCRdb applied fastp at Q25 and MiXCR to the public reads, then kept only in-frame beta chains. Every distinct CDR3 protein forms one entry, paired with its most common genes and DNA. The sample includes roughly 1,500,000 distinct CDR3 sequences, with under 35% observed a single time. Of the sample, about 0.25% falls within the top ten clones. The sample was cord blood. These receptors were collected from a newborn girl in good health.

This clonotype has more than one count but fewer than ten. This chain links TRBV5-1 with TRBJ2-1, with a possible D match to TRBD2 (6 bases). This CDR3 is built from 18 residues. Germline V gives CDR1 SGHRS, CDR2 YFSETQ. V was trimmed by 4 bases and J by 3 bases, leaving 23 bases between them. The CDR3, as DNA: TGCGCCAGCAGCCCGAGGACCGGATCTAGCGAGGGCTACAATGAGCAGTTCTTC. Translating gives CASSPRTGSSEGYNEQFF.

CDR3 DNA: TGTGCCAGCAGTTTAGAGGGCGGACAGCCCAATCAGCCCCAGCATTTT. It is translated as CASSLEGGQPNQPQHF. This sequence joins TRBV28 and TRBJ1-5; D perhaps matches TRBD1 (6 bases). Germline loops: CDR1 MDHEN, CDR2 SYDVKM. Trimming stripped 2 bases from V and 3 bases from J, with 14 bases between. The CDR3 length is 16 residues.

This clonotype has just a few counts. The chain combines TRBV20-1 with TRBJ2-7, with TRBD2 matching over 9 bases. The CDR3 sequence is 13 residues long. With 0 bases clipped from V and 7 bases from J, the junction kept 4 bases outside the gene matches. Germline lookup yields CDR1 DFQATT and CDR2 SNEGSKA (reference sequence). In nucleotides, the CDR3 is TGCAGTGCTAGAGAGACTAGCGGCAATGAGCAGTACTTC. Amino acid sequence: CSARETSGNEQYF.

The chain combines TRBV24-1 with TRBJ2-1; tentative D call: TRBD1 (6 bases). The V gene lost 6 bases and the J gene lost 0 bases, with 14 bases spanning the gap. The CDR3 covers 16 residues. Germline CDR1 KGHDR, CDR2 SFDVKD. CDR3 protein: CATSSGQGSSYNEQFF. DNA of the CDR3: TGTGCCACCAGTTCGGGGCAGGGGAGCTCCTACAATGAGCAGTTCTTC.

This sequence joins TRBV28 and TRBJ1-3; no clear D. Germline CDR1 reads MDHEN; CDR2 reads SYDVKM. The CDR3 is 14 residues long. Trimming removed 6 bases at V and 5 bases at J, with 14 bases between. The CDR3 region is CASRTTVRRNTIYF. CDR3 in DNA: TGTGCCAGCAGGACAACAGTAAGGCGAAACACCATATATTTT. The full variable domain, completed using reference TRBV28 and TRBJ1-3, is DVKVTQSSRYLVKRTGEKVFLECVQDMDHENMFWYRQDPGLGLRLIYFSYDVKMKEKGDIPEGYSVSREKKERFSLILESASTNQTSMYLCASRTTVRRNTIYFGEGSWLTVV.

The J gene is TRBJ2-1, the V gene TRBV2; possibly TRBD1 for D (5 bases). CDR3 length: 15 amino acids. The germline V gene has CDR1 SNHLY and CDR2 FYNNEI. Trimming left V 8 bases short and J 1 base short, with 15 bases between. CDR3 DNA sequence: TGTGCCAGCGCGCCCTCGGACATTTCCTACAATGAGCAGTTCTTC. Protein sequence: CASAPSDISYNEQFF.

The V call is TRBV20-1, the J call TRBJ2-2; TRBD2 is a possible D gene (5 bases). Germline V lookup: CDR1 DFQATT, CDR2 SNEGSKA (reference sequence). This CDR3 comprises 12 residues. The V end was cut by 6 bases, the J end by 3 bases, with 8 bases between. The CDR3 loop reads CSAGRDTGELFF. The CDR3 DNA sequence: TGCAGTGCCGGGCGGGACACCGGGGAGCTGTTTTTT.

Here the CDR3 reads CASSWGRDDNEQFF. The CDR3 coding sequence is TGTGCCAGCAGTTGGGGCAGGGATGACAATGAGCAGTTCTTC. The chain recombines TRBV27 with TRBJ2-1, with D possibly being TRBD1 (5 bases). The CDR3 extends over 14 amino acids. V dropped 4 bases and J dropped 5 bases, with 12 bases sitting between them. CDR1 and CDR2 (germline): MNHEY, SMNVEV (reference sequence).

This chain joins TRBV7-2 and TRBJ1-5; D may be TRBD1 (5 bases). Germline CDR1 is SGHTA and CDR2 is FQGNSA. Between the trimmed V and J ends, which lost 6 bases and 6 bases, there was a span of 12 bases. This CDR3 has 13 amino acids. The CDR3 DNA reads TGTGCCAGCAGTGGGACTCCCTTTCAGCCCCAGCATTTT. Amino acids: CASSGTPFQPQHF.

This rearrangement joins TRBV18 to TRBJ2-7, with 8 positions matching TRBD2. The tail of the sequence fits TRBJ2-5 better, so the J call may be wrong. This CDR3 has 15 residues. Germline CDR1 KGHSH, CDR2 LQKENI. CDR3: CASSPLRTSSETQYF. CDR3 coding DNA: TGTGCCAGCTCACCACTTCGGACTAGCTCCGAGACCCAGTACTTC.

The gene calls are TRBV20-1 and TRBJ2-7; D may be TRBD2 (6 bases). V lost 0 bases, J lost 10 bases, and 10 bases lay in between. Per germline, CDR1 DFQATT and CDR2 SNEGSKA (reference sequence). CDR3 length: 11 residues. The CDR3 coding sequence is TGCAGTGCTAGAGAGAGGGCGGGACAGTACTTC. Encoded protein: CSARERAGQYF.

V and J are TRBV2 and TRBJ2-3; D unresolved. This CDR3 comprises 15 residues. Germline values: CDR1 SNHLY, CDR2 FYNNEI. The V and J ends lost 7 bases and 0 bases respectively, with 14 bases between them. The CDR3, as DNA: TGTGCCAGCATGGCGAGCCTAGGAAGCACAGATACGCAGTATTTT. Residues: CASMASLGSTDTQYF.

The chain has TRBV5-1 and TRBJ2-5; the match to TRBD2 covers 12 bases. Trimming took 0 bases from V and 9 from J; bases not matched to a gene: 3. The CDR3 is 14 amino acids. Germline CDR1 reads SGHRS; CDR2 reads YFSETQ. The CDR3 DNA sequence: TGCGCCAGCAGCTTGGGACTAGCGGGAGAAGCCCAGTACTTC. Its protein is CASSLGLAGEAQYF.

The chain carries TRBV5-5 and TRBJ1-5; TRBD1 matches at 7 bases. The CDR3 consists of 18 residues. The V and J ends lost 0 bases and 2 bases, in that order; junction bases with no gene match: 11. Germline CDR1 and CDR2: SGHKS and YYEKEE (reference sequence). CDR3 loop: CASSLAPSTGSRNQPQHF. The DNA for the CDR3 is TGTGCCAGCAGCTTGGCGCCGTCGACAGGGTCTCGCAATCAGCCCCAGCATTTT.

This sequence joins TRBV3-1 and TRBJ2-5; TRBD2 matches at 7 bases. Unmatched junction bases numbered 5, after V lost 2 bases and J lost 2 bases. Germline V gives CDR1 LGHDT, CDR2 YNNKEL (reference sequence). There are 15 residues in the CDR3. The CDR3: CASSQWRERQETQYF. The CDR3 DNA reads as TGTGCCAGCAGCCAATGGCGGGAGAGGCAAGAGACCCAGTACTTC.

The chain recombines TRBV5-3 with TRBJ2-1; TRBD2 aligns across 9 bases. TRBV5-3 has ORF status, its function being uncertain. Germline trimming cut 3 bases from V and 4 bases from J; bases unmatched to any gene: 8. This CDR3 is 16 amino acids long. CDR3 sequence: CARSSGLASKYNEQFF. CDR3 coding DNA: TGTGCCAGAAGCTCGGGACTAGCTTCGAAATACAATGAGCAGTTCTTC.

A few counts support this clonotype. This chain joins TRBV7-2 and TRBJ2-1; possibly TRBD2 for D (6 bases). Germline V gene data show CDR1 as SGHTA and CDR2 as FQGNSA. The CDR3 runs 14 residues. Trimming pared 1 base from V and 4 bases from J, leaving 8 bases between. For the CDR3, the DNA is TGTGCCAGCAGCTTAGGGGACTTTTACAATGAGCAGTTCTTC. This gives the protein CASSLGDFYNEQFF.